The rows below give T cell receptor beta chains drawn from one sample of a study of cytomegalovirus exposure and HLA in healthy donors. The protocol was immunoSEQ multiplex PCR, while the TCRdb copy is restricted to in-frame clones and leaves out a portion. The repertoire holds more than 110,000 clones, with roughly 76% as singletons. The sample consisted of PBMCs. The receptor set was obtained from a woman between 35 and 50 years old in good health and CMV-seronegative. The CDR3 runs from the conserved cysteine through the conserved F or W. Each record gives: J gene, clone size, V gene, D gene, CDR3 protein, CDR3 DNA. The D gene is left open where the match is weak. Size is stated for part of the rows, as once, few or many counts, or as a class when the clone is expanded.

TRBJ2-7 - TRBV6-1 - CAGGNEQYF TGTGCCGGCGGGAACGAGCAGTACTTC
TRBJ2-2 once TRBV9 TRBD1 CASSKHRGPGELFF TGTGCCAGCAGCAAACACAGGGGTCCCGGGGAGCTGTTTTTT
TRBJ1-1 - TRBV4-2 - CASSQVGEGRTEAFF TGTGCCAGCAGCCAAGTAGGAGAGGGTAGAACTGAAGCTTTCTTT
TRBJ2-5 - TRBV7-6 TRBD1 CASSRPTGGLETQYF TGTGCCAGCAGCCGACCTACAGGGGGACTAGAGACCCAGTACTTC
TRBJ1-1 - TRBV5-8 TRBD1 CASSSHRGRLNTEAFF TGTGCCAGCAGCTCACACAGGGGGCGGTTGAACACTGAAGCTTTCTTT
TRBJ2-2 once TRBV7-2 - CASSLDRGTGELFF TGTGCCAGCAGCTTAGATCGGGGAACCGGGGAGCTGTTTTTT
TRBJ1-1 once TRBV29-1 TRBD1 CSVSPGGPPATEAFF TGCAGCGTTTCGCCAGGGGGCCCCCCGGCTACTGAAGCTTTCTTT
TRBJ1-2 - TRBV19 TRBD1 CASSTRDRGGYGYTF TGTGCCAGTAGTACAAGGGACAGGGGAGGCTATGGCTACACCTTC
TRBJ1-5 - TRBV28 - CASSPWASQSPQHF TGTGCCAGCAGCCCTTGGGCGTCGCAATCCCCCCAGCATTTT
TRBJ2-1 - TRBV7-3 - CASSFLGAPSYNEQFF TGTGCCAGCAGCTTCTTGGGGGCCCCCTCCTACAATGAGCAGTTCTTC
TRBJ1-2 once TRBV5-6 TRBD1 CASSARQGLGGYTF TGTGCCAGCAGCGCAAGACAGGGGTTGGGAGGCTACACCTTC
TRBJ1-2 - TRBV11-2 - CASSLVASGSLNYGYTF TGTGCCAGCAGCTTAGTCGCTTCGGGGTCCCTCAACTATGGCTACACCTTC
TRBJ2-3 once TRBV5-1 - CASSLGGRVAADTQYF TGCGCCAGCAGCTTGGGAGGTCGGGTAGCCGCAGATACGCAGTATTTT
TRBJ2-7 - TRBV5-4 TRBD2 CASSSSGGISYEQYF TGTGCCAGCAGCTCCTCGGGGGGGATTAGCTACGAGCAGTACTTC
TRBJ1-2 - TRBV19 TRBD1 CASSIDPGQGDYGYTF TGTGCCAGTAGTATCGACCCGGGTCAGGGGGACTATGGCTACACCTTC
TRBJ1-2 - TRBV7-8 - CASSSRRGNGYTF TGTGCCAGCAGCTCCAGGAGGGGAAATGGCTACACCTTC
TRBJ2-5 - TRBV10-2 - CASSESETLAQETQYF TGCGCCAGCAGTGAGTCCGAAACCCTAGCTCAAGAGACCCAGTACTTC
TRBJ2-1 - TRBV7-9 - CASSLDAWARNNEQFF TGTGCCAGCAGCTTAGACGCTTGGGCCAGAAACAATGAGCAGTTCTTC
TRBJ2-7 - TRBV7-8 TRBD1 CASSLVGTGVEQYF TGTGCCAGCAGCTTAGTGGGGACAGGGGTCGAGCAGTACTTC
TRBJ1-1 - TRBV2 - CASSPDMNTEAFF TGTGCCAGCAGTCCTGACATGAACACTGAAGCTTTCTTT
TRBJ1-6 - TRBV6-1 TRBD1 CASSEGGTGNQRVDF TGTGCCAGCAGTGAAGGGGGGACAGGGAACCAGCGAGTGGACTTT
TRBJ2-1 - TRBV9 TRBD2 CASSVGTSYNEQFF TGTGCCAGCAGCGTGGGGACTAGCTACAATGAGCAGTTCTTC
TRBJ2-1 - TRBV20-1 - CSARYNNEQFF TGCAGTGCTAGATATAACAATGAGCAGTTCTTC
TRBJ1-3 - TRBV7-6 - CASSLGQFSGNTIYF TGTGCCAGCAGCTTAGGACAGTTCTCTGGAAACACCATATATTTT
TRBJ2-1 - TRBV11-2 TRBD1 CASSADRGFEQFF TGTGCCAGCAGCGCGGACAGGGGATTTGAGCAGTTCTTC
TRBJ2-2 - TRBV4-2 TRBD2 CASSQEWRGRTGELFF TGTGCCAGCAGCCAAGAGTGGCGGGGGAGGACCGGGGAGCTGTTTTTT
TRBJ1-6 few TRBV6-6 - CTSHGRNNSPLHF TGTACCAGCCACGGGAGGAATAATTCACCCCTCCACTTT
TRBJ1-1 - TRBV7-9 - CASSLISGDSAEAFF TGTGCCAGCAGCTTAATCAGCGGGGATAGTGCTGAAGCTTTCTTT
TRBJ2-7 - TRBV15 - CATSRGGDYEQYF TGTGCCACCAGCAGAGGGGGAGACTACGAGCAGTACTTC
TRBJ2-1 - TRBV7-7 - CASSLAPGAGGTYNEQFF TGTGCTAGCAGCTTAGCCCCGGGGGCAGGGGGGACCTACAATGAGCAGTTCTTC
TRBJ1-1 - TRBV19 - CASRREGFEAFF TGTGCCAGCCGCAGGGAAGGATTTGAAGCTTTCTTT
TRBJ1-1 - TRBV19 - CASSTQMNTEAFF TGTGCCAGTAGTACGCAGATGAACACTGAAGCTTTCTTT
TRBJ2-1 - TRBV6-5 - CASSYRDSRDEQFF TGTGCCAGCAGTTACCGGGATAGTAGAGATGAGCAGTTCTTC
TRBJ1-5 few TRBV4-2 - CASSQERTVFRPQHF TGTGCCAGCAGCCAAGAGCGGACAGTCTTTAGGCCCCAGCATTTT
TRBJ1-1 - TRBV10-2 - CASSETDRRNTEAFF TGCGCCAGCAGTGAAACCGACAGAAGGAACACTGAAGCTTTCTTT
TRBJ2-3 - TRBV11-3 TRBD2 CASSFTSADTQYF TGTGCCAGCAGCTTTACTAGCGCAGATACGCAGTATTTT
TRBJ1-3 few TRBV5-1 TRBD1 CASSFGAGGSSGNTIYF TGCGCCAGCAGCTTCGGGGCAGGGGGTAGCTCTGGAAACACCATATATTTT
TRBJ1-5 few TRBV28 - CASRQGRGSNQPQHF TGTGCCAGCAGGCAGGGGAGGGGAAGCAATCAGCCCCAGCATTTT
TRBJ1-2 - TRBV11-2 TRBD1 CASSSGQAYLQHGYTF TGTGCCAGCAGCTCGGGACAGGCCTACCTCCAACATGGCTACACCTTC
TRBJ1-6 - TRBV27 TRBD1 CASRQGAYNSPLHF TGTGCCAGCAGACAGGGGGCATATAATTCACCCCTCCACTTT